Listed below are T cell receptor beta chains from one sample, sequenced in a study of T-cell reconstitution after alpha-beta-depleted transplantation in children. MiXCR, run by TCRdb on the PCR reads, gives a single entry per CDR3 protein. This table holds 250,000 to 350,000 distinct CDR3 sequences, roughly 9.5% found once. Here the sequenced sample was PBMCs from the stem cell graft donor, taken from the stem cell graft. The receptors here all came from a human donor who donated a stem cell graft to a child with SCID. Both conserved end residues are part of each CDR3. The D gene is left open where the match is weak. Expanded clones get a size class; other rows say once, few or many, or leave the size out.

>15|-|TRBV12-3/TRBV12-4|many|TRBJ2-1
CASSPGGDSYNEQFF
TGTGCCAGCAGCCCGGGTGGCGACTCCTACAATGAGCAGTTCTTC
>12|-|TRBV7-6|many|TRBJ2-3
CASSLDSDTQYF
TGTGCCAGCAGCTTAGATTCGGATACGCAGTATTTT
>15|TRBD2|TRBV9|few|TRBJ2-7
CASSVAGTSADEQYF
TGTGCCAGCAGCGTCGCCGGGACTAGCGCCGACGAGCAGTACTTC
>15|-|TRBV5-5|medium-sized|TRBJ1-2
CASSLFLRAGYGYTF
TGTGCCAGCAGCTTATTCTTGCGCGCCGGCTATGGCTACACCTTC
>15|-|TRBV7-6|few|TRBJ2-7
CASSYRRGTTYEQYF
TGTGCCAGCAGCTATCGCCGGGGGACGACCTACGAGCAGTACTTC
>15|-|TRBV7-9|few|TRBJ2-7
CASSLVGPHEDEQYF
TGTGCCAGCAGCTTAGTAGGGCCGCATGAGGACGAGCAGTACTTC
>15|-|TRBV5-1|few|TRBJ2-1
CASSSSSGAYNEQFF
TGCGCCAGCAGCTCCTCCTCGGGGGCCTACAATGAGCAGTTCTTC
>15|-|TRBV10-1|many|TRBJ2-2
CASSVSGIKTGELFF
TGCGCCAGCAGTGTATCAGGAATCAAAACCGGGGAGCTGTTTTTT
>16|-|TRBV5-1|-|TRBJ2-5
CASSGTQSHARETQYF
TGCGCCAGCAGCGGAACACAGAGTCACGCGCGGGAGACCCAGTACTTC
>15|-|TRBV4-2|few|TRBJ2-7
CASSQDLGAPDEQYF
TGTGCCAGCAGCCAAGATTTGGGGGCCCCGGACGAGCAGTACTTC
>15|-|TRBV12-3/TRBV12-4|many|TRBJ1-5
CASSSFPAGKEPQHF
TGTGCCAGCAGTTCTTTTCCTGCAGGGAAGGAGCCCCAGCATTTT
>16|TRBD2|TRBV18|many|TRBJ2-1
CASSPLLAGGLYEQFF
TGTGCCAGCTCACCACTTCTAGCGGGGGGGCTTTATGAGCAGTTCTTC
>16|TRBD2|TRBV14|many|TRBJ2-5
CASSQDLRGGQETQYF
TGTGCCAGCAGCCAAGATCTTCGGGGGGGCCAAGAGACCCAGTACTTC
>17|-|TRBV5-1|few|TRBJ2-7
CASSPQDSRILGDEQYF
TGCGCCAGCAGCCCCCAGGACAGTCGAATATTAGGCGACGAGCAGTACTTC